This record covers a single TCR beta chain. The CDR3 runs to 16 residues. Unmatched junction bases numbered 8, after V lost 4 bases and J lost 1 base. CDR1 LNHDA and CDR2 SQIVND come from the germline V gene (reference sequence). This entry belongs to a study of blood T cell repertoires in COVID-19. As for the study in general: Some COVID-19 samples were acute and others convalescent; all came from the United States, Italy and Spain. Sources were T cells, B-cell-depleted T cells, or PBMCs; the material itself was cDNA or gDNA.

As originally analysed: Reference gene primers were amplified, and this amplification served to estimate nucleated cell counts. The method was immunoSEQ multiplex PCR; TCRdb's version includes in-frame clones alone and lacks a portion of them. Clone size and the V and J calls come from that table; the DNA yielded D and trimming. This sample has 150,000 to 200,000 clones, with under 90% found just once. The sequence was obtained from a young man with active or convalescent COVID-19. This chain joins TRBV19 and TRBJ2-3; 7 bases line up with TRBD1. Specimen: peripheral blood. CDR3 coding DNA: TGTGCCAGTAGTACTCGACAGGGTACGGGCACAGATACGCAGTATTTT. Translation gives CASSTRQGTGTDTQYF.